Listed here are 10 T cell receptor beta chains from one sample, sequenced in a study of CD8+CD57+ T cells in acquired aplastic anemia. The sequenced patients had an expansion of CD8+CD57+ cells seen by flow cytometry. CDR3 and TCR beta VDJ profiling relied on genomic DNA as the template. A single record per CDR3 protein comes from TCRdb applying MiXCR to the reads. Among roughly 500,000 distinct CDR3 sequences listed, approximately 33% were seen once. Source material: sorted CD4+, CD8+, or CD8+CD57+ T cells (not recorded which) from PBMCs. The origin of the receptors is a human donor with aplastic anemia.

Remarks on this clonotype: One base away lies a much larger clone, so this may be a sequencing read error. V is TRBV19 and J is TRBJ1-4; no firm D call. CDR3 length: 14 amino acids. Germline assignment: CDR1 LNHDA and CDR2 SQIVND (reference sequence). The CDR3 nucleotides read TGTGCCAGTAGTATAACGGTGGTCGATGAAAAACCGTTTTTT. Encoded protein: CASSITVVDEKPFF. The full variable domain, its missing parts supplied by reference TRBV19 and TRBJ1-4, is DGGITQSPKYLFRKEGQNVTLSCEQNLNHDAMYWYRQDPGQGLRLIYYSQIVNDFQKGDIAEGYSVSREKKESFPLTVTSAQKNPTAFYLCASSITVVDEKPFFGSGTQLSVL.

This chain connects TRBV2 to TRBJ1-5; 7 positions agree with TRBD1. This CDR3 spans 16 amino acids. The germline V gene encodes CDR1 SNHLY and CDR2 FYNNEI. With 3 bases clipped from V and 0 bases from J, the junction kept 5 bases outside the gene matches. CDR3 residues: CASSDRGGGSNQPQHF. DNA of the CDR3: TGTGCCAGCAGTGACAGGGGGGGGGGTAGCAATCAGCCCCAGCATTTT.

Comment on this clonotype: A read error may explain this, as a much larger clone is one base away. V usage is TRBV5-6 and J usage is TRBJ2-7, with unresolved D. Trimming took 1 base from V and 2 from J, leaving 7 bases between them. The CDR3 loop spans 13 amino acids. Germline CDR1 SGHDT, CDR2 YYEEEE. Here the CDR3 DNA reads TGTGCCAGCAGCTTGCGGGTACCCTACGAGCAGTACTTC. It encodes CASSLRVPYEQYF.

This clonotype has a count of ten or more. The V call is TRBV7-9, the J call TRBJ1-5; D is uncertain. The length of the CDR3 is 14 residues. From germline, CDR1 is SEHNR and CDR2 FQNEAQ (reference sequence). With 4 bases removed from V and 4 bases from J, the gap between germline ends came to 11 bases. The CDR3 sequence: CASSSDFTNQPQHF. The CDR3 nucleotides read TGTGCCAGCAGCTCCGACTTCACGAATCAGCCCCAGCATTTT.

This clonotype was seen at least ten times. The V gene is TRBV29-1, the J gene TRBJ1-2; 9 nucleotides align to TRBD1. Germline loops: CDR1 SQVTM, CDR2 ANQGSEA. V lost 6 bases and J lost 4; bases outside the gene matches: 15. There are 16 residues in the CDR3. Here the CDR3 reads CSVSPGTGTTPYGYTF. The CDR3 bases are TGCAGCGTCAGTCCCGGGACAGGGACTACTCCCTATGGCTACACCTTC.

This clonotype was found a few times. V and J are TRBV10-2 and TRBJ1-5, with D perhaps matching TRBD1 (5 bases). The CDR3 has 13 residues. Germline CDR1 reads WSHSY; CDR2 reads SAAADI. With 4 bases removed from V and 6 bases from J, the gap between germline ends came to 10 bases. The CDR3 nucleotides read TGCGCCAGCAGTGGGTCCGGGGCTCAGCCCCAGCATTTT. This translates into CASSGSGAQPQHF.

The V and J genes are TRBV9 and TRBJ1-2; 10 nucleotides match TRBD1. This CDR3 has 16 amino acids. Germline lookup yields CDR1 SGDLS and CDR2 YYNGEE. J gave up 5 bases and V 1 base, and 8 bases lay outside the gene matches. The CDR3 DNA reads as TGTGCCAGCAGCGTACGTGAGACAGGGGGCATGTATGGCTACACCTTC. Translating it yields CASSVRETGGMYGYTF.

The chain links TRBV7-2 to TRBJ2-7, with D hard to call. Trimming shortened V by 2 bases and J by 9 bases, and 5 bases separated the two germline ends. Per germline, CDR1 SGHTA and CDR2 FQGNSA. CDR3 length: 10 amino acids. The CDR3, as DNA: TGTGCCAGCAGCTTAATGGGGCAGTACTTC. This translates into CASSLMGQYF.

The V and J genes are TRBV9 and TRBJ1-2, with D possibly being TRBD1 (5 bases). Trimming pared 4 bases from V and 4 bases from J, leaving 11 bases between. This CDR3 has 13 amino acids. Germline-derived CDR1 and CDR2 are SGDLS and YYNGEE. The CDR3 sequence is CASSPDTLYGYTF. The CDR3 DNA is TGTGCCAGCAGCCCGGACACTCTCTATGGCTACACCTTC.

This clonotype was recorded many times. J is TRBJ2-3 and V is TRBV10-1; D unresolved. The germline gives CDR1 WNHNN, CDR2 SYGVQD (reference sequence). The CDR3 has 14 residues. Deletions cut 2 bases from V and 7 bases from J, with 13 bases between. CDR3 protein: CASSEVGWPNTQYF. In DNA, the CDR3 is TGCGCCAGCAGTGAGGTGGGGTGGCCTAATACGCAGTATTTT.